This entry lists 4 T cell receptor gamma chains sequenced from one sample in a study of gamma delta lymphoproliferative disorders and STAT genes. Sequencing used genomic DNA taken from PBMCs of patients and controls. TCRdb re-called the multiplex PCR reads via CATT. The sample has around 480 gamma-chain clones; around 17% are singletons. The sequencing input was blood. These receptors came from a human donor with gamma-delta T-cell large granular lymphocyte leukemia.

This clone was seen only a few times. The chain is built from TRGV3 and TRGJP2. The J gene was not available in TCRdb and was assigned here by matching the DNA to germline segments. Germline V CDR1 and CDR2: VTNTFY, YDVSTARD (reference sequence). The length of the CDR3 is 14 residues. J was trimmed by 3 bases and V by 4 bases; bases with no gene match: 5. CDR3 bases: TGTGCCACCTGGGAGGGAGGTAGTGATTGGATCAAGACGTTT. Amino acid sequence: CATWEGGSDWIKTF.

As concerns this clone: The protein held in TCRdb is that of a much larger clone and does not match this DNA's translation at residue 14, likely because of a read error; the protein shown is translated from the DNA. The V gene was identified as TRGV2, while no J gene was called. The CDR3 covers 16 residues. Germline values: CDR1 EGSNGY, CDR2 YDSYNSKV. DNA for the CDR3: TGTGCCACCTGGGACGGGCCGGGGAGTAGTGATTGGATCAGGACGTTT. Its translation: CATWDGPGSSDWIRTF.

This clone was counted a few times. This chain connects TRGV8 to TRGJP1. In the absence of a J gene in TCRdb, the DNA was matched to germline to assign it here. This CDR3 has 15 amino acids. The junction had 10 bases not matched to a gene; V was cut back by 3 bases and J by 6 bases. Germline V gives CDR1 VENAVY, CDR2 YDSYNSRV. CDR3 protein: CATWDVNLSGWFKIF. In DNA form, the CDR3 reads TGTGCCACCTGGGATGTAAACCTTTCTGGTTGGTTCAAGATATTT.

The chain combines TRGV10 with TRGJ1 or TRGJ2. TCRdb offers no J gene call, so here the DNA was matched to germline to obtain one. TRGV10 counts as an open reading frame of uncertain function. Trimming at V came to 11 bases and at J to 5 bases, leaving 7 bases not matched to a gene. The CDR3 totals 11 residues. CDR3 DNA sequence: TGTGCTGCGGGCATGGATTATAAGAAACTCTTT. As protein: CAAGMDYKKLF.